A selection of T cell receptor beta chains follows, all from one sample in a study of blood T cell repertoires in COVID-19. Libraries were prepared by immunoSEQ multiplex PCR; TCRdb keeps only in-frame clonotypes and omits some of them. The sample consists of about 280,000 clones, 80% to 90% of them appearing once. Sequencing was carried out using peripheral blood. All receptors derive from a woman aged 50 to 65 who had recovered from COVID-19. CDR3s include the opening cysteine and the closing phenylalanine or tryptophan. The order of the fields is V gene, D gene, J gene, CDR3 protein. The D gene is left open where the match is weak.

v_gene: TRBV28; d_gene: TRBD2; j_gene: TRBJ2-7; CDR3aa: CASSLAGGPREQYF
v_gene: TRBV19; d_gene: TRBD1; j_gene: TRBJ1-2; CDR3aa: CASSPDRGSNYGYTF
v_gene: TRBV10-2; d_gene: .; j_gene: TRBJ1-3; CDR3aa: CASSAGDGNTIYF
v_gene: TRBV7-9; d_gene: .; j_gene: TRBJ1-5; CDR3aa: CASSQSSGDQPQHF
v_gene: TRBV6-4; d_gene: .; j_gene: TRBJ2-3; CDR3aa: CASSDSAGVADTQYF
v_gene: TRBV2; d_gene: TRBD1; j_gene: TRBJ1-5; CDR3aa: CASRPGTGDQPQHF
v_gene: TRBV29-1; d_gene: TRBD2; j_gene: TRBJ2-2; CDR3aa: CSALRPLVASGSTNTGELFF
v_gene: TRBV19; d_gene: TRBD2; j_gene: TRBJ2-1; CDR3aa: CASSITSGEYNEQFF
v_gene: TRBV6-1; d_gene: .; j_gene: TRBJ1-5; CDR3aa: CASSESGLVGYSNQPQHF
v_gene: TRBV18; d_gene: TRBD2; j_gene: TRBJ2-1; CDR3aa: CASSPREGLSYNEQFF
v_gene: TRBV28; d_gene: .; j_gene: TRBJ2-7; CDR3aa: CATMGRGEQYF
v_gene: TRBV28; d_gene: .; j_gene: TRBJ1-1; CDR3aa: CASSSPRGAGTEAFF
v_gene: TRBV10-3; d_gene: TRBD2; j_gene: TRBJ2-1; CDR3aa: CAIRGFGTSGRVHEQFF
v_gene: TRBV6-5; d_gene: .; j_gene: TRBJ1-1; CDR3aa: CASSSQGRNTEAFF
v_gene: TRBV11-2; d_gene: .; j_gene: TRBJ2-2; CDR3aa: CASSPRGTNTGELFF
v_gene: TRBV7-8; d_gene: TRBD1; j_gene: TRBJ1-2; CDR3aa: CASSIAGGAGRGYTF
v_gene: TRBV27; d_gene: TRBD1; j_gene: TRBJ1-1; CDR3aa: CASSTTLTGGTEAFF
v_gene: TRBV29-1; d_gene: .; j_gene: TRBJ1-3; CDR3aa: CSVELGNTIYF
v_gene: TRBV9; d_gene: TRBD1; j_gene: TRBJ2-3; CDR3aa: CASSPSQGASGTQYF
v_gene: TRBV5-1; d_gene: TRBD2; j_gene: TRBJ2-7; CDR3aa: CASKLAGDFRHEQYF
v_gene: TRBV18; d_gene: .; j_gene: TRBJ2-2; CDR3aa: CASSPEDTDMSGELFF
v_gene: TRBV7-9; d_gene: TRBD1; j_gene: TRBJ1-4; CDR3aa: CASSSNRDSGEKLFF
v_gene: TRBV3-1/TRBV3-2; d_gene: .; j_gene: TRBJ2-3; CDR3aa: CASSQAGATPDTQYF
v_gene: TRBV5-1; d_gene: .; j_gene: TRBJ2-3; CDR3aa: CASSSIQGNTDTQYF
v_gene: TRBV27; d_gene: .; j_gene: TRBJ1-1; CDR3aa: CASSSRAKNTEAFF
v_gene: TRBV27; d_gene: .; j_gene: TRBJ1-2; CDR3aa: CASSFQGQGYGYTF
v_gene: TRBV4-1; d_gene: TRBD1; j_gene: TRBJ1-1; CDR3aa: CASSLGQGANTEAFF
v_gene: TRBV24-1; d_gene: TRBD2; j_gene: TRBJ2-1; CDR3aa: CATSAEGGTSGRAEQFF
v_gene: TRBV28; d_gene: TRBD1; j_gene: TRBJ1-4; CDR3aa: CASSFLQGDSEMRKLFF
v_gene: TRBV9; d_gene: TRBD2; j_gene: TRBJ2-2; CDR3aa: CASSPGIGGDTGELFF
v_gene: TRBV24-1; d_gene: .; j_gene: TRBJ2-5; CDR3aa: CATSEVGTPDQETQYF
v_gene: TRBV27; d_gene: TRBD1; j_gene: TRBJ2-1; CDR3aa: CASRAGTGTYNEQFF
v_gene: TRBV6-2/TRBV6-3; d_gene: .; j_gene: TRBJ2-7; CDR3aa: CASSTSGPRRGQYF
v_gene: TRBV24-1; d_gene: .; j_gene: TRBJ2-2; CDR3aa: CATSDSTAGMFYRELFF
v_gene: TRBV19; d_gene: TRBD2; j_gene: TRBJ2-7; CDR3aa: CASSSTSGTTYEQYF
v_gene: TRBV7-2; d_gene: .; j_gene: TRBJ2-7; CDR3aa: CASSLRLTYEQYF
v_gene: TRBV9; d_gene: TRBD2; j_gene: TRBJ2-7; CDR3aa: CASSPLAGGFGTYEQYF
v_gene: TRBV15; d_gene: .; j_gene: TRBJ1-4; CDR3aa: CATSRDPAPTGEKLFF
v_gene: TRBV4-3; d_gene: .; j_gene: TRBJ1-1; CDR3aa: CASSQYKAGTENTEAFF
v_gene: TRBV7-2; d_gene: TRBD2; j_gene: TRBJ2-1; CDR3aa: CASSLLAPSGGSYNEQFF
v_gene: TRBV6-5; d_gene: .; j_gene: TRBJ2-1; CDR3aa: CASTVDFHNEQFF
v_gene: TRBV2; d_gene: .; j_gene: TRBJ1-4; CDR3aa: CASSETYPGANEKLFF
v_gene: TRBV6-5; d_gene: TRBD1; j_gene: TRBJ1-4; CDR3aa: CASSFAGGRNEKLFF
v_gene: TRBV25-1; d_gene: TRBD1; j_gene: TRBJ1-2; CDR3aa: CASSSTGNYGYTF
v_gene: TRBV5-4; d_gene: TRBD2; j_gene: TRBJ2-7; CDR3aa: CASSSVTSRHEQYF
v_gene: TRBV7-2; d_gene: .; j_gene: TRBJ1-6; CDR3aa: CASSLPQTGYNSPLHF
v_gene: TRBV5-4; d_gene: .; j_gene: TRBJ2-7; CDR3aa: CASSLVTSYEQYF
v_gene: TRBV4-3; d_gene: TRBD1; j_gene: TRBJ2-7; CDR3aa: CASSQDFGTGDYEQYF
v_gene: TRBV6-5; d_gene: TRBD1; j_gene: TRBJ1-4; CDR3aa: CASSGLGQGTEKLFF
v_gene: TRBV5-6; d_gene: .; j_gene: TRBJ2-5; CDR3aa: CASSFRYQETQYF
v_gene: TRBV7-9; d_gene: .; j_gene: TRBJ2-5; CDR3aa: CASSLAGVGWETQYF
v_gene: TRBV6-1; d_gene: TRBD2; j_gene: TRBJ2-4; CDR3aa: CASSRGGPKNIQYF